One TCR beta chain is described in this entry. A multiplex PCR was run with 60 Vbeta primers and 13 Jbeta primers. TCRdb keeps only in-frame clones here, not all; method: immunoSEQ multiplex PCR. The data contain 150,000 to 200,000 clones, about four fifths of them singletons. This record belongs to a study of cytomegalovirus exposure and HLA in healthy donors. This CDR3 is 14 amino acids long. Germline assignment: CDR1 SGHVS and CDR2 FQNEAQ. V lost 5 bases, J lost 7 bases, and 7 bases stayed unmatched. The receptor's source is a woman aged 40-49 years in good health and CMV-seronegative. The gene calls are TRBV7-8 and TRBJ2-2; TRBD1 matches at 7 bases. The sample was PBMCs. CDR3 residues: CASSADRVGGELFF. The CDR3, as DNA: TGTGCCAGCAGCGCCGACAGGGTTGGCGGGGAGCTGTTTTTT.